The clone carrying this T cell receptor beta chain was detected a few times. Its target is unknown. The data were taken from a study of blood T cells in healthy people across ages. General study findings and limits: With naive T cell percentage, TCR beta diversity showed a strong correlation. Naive CD4+ cell counts and diversity both ran higher in long-lived than in aged donors. No one knew whether donors had CMV, which possibly confounded expanded clonotype changes.

PCR was performed a second time for about 6 to 11 cycles using a sample-barcoded 5' primer and a J-beta primer mix. A 12-random-nucleotide template-switch adaptor tagged each cDNA molecule. TCRdb ran MiXCR on the 5' RACE reads and lists one entry per CDR3 protein. Of around 1,500,000 distinct CDR3 sequences detected, 28% appear once; the ten largest clones hold about 7.7%. Germline values: CDR1 SGHRS, CDR2 YFSETQ. V lost 2 bases and J 5 bases, leaving 13 bases between the germline ends. The CDR3 runs to 14 residues. Sequences were obtained from blood. The chain carries TRBV5-1 and TRBJ2-5; tentative D call: TRBD2 (6 bases). The receptor was isolated from a woman in her thirties in good health. This chain's CDR3 is CASSFNGGFETQYF. In nucleotides, the CDR3 is TGCGCCAGCAGCTTCAATGGGGGGTTCGAGACCCAGTACTTC.